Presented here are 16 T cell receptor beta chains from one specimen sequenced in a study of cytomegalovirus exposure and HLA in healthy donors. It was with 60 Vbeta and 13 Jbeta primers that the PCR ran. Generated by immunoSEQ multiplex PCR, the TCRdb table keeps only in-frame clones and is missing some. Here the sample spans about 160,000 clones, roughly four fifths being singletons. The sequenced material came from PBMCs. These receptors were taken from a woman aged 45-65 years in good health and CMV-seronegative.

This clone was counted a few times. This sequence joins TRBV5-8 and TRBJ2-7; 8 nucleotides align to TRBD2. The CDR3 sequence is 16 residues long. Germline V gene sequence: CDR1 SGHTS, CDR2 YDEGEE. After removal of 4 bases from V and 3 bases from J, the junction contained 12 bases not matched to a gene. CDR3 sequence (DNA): TGTGCCAGCAGCCCGGTGAGGGGCCGGGGGGGCTACGAGCAGTACTTC. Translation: CASSPVRGRGGYEQYF.

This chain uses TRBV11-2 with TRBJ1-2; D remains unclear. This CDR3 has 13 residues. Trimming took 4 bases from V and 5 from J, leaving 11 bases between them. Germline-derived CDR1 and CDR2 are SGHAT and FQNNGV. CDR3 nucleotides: TGTGCCAGCAGCTCCCCTGCGATATATGGCTACACCTTC. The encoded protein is CASSSPAIYGYTF.

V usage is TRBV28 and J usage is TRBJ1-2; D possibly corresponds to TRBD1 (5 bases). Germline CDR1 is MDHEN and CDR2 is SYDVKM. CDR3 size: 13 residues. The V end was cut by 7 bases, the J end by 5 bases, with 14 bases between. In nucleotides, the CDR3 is TGTGCCAGCACCCACACGGGGGATTATGGCTACACCTTC. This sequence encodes CASTHTGDYGYTF.

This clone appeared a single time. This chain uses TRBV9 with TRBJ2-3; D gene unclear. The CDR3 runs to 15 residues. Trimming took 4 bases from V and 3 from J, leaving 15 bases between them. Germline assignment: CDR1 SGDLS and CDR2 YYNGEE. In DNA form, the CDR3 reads TGTGCCAGCAGCCAGGCGACACGAACGACAGATACGCAGTATTTT. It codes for CASSQATRTTDTQYF.

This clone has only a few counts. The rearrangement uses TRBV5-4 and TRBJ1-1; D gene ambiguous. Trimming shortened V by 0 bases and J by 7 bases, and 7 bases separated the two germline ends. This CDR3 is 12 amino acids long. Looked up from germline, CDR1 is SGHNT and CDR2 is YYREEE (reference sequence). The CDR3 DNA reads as TGTGCCAGCAGCTTGGCCCCGGGTGAAGCTTTCTTT. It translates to CASSLAPGEAFF. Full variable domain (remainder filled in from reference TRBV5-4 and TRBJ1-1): ETGVTQSPTHLIKTRGQQVTLRCSSQSGHNTVSWYQQALGQGPQFIFQYYREEENGRGNFPPRFSGLQFPNYSSELNVNALELDDSALYLCASSLAPGEAFFGQGTRLTVV.

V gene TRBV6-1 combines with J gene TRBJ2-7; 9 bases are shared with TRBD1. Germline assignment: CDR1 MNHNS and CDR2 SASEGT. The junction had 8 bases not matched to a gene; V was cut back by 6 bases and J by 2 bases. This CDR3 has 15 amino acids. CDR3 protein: CASSYIQGATYEQYF. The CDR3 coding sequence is TGTGCCAGCAGCTACATACAGGGGGCCACCTACGAGCAGTACTTC.

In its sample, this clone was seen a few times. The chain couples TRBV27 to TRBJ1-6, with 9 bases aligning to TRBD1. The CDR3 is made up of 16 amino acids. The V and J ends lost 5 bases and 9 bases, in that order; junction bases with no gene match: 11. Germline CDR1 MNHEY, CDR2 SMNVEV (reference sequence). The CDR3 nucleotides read TGTGCCAGCAGTCAAAAGACAGGGGGAGTTGGTTCACCCCTCCACTTT. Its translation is CASSQKTGGVGSPLHF.

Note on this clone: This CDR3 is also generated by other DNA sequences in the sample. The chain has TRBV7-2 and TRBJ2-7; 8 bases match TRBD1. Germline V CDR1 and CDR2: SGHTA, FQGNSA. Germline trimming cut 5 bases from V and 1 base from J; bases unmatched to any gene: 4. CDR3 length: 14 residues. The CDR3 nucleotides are TGTGCCAGCAGCGCCGGACAGGGTTCCTACGAGCAGTACTTC. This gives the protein CASSAGQGSYEQYF.

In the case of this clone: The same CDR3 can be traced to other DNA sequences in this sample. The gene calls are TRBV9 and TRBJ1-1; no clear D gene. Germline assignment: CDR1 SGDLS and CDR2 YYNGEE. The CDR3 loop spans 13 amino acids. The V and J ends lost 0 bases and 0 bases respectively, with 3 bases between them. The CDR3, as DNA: TGTGCCAGCAGCGTAGCTGTGAACACTGAAGCTTTCTTT. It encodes CASSVAVNTEAFF.

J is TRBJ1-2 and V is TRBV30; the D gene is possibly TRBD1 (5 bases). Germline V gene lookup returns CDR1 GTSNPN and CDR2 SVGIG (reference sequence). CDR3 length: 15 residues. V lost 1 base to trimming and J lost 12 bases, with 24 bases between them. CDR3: CAWSARSGGSRGDTF. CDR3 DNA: TGTGCCTGGAGTGCCCGTTCGGGGGGTTCACGAGGGGACACCTTC.

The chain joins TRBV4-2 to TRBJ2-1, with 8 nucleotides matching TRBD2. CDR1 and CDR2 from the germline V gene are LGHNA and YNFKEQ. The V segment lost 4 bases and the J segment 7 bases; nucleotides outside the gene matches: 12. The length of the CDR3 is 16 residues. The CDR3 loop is CASSLAPSGTSNEQFF. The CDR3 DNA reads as TGTGCCAGCAGCCTAGCTCCCTCCGGGACTAGTAATGAGCAGTTCTTC.

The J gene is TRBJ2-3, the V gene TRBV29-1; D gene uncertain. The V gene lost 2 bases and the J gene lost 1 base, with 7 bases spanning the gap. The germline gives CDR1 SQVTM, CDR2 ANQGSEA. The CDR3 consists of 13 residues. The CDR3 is CSVEPVGTDTQYF. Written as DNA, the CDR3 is TGCAGCGTTGAACCGGTGGGCACAGATACGCAGTATTTT.

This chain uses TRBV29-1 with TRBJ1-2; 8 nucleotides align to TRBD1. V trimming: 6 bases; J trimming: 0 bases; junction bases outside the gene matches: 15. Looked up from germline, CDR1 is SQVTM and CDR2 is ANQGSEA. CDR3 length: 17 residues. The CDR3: CSVPGGLGTGTNYGYTF. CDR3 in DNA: TGCAGCGTCCCTGGGGGACTGGGGACAGGAACTAACTATGGCTACACCTTC.

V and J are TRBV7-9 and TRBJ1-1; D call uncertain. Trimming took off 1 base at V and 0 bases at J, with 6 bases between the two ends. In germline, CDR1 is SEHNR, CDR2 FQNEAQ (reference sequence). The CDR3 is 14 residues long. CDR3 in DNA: TGTGCCAGCAGCTTAGACATCGTGAACACTGAAGCTTTCTTT. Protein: CASSLDIVNTEAFF.

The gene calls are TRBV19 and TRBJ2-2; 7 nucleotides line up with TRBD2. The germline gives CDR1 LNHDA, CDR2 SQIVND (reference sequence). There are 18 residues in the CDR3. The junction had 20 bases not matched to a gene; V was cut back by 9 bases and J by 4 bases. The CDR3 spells CASRYPGGQQRGTGELFF. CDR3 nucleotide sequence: TGTGCCAGCCGCTACCCGGGAGGACAACAGCGGGGCACCGGGGAGCTGTTTTTT.

This CDR3 is CASSGGLAGGRETQYF. CDR3 DNA: TGTGCCAGCAGTGGCGGACTAGCGGGGGGCCGAGAGACCCAGTACTTC. V is TRBV2 and J is TRBJ2-5, with TRBD2 matching 14 bases. The J segment lost 4 bases and the V segment lost 4 bases, leaving 5 bases of the junction unmatched. Germline lookup yields CDR1 SNHLY and CDR2 FYNNEI. The CDR3 totals 16 residues.